The 3 T cell receptor beta chains given below trace back to one sample, sequenced in a study of T cell responses to AZD1222 COVID-19 vaccine. This table comes from immunoSEQ multiplex PCR, and its TCRdb copy is limited to in-frame clones, with some not included. This sample has more than 70,000 clones; 90% occur once, and the top ten carry 3.5% to 5%. This specimen was peripheral blood, taken on day 0 of AZD1222 vaccination. These receptors came from an adult in good health.

The chain couples TRBV18 to TRBJ1-1; D is perhaps TRBD1 (5 bases). The CDR3 has 16 residues. V was pared by 6 bases and J by 2 bases, with 19 bases between. Germline V gene lookup returns CDR1 KGHSH and CDR2 LQKENI. The CDR3 DNA follows: TGTGCCAGCTCGCTCTTCCCCGGGGCGGCAAACACTGAAGCTTTCTTT. Translation gives CASSLFPGAANTEAFF.

The rearrangement uses TRBV2 and TRBJ1-2, with 7 bases aligning to TRBD1. Germline V lookup: CDR1 SNHLY, CDR2 FYNNEI. V gave up 6 bases and J gave up 8 bases; unmatched junction bases: 15. This CDR3 is 15 amino acids long. CDR3 sequence (DNA): TGTGCCAGCAGGATGGGGACAGATCGGGCCTTCGGCTACACCTTC. Translated, it gives CASRMGTDRAFGYTF.

This sequence joins TRBV11-3 and TRBJ1-2; the D gene is possibly TRBD1 (5 bases). CDR1 and CDR2 from the germline V gene are SGHNT and YENEEA. This CDR3 contains 15 residues. The V end was cut by 5 bases, the J end by 4 bases, with 17 bases between. CDR3 nucleotides: TGTGCCAGCAGCCCTCAGTGGGGGGATCTCTATGGCTACACCTTC. It encodes CASSPQWGDLYGYTF.